One sample yielded the 22 T cell receptor beta chains listed below, sequenced in a study of T cells in Graves' hyperthyroidism and ophthalmopathy. TCR beta CDR3 region amplification was performed from RNA transcripts. First-round RT-PCR with HTBI primers amplified the TCR CDR3 region. TCRdb called the multiplex PCR reads again in MiXCR, with one record for every CDR3 protein. This table holds under 450,000 distinct CDR3 sequences, about 18% found once. Material: blood. All receptors derive from a woman in her thirties with Graves' hyperthyroidism that later progressed to Graves' ophthalmopathy.

This clonotype was found many times. This rearrangement joins TRBV24-1 to TRBJ1-1; D remains ambiguous. This CDR3 region has 21 residues. Trimming removed 2 bases from V and 6 bases from J, with 33 bases in between. The germline CDR1 and CDR2 sequences are KGHDR and SFDVKD. CDR3: CATSDYTPYSRVEEDPAEAFF. The CDR3 DNA reads TGTGCCACCAGTGATTACACACCCTACTCGCGGGTTGAAGAGGATCCCGCTGAAGCTTTCTTT.

Only a few counts were recorded for this clonotype. The chain recombines TRBV19 with TRBJ1-1; 11 bases are shared with TRBD1. The CDR3 covers 15 residues. The germline V gene has CDR1 LNHDA and CDR2 SQIVND (reference sequence). With V trimmed by 1 base and J by 5 bases, 3 bases remained unmatched. The CDR3 reads CASSIGDRGGTEAFF. CDR3 nucleotide sequence: TGTGCCAGTAGTATAGGGGACAGGGGGGGGACTGAAGCTTTCTTT.

This clonotype was counted a few times. The chain employs TRBV9 and TRBJ2-7; TRBD2 matches 12 bases. The germline V gene encodes CDR1 SGDLS and CDR2 YYNGEE. Trimming cost V 7 bases and J 0 bases; bases outside gene matches: 20. The CDR3 runs to 20 residues. CDR3 loop: CASSPPGVRTSGTHSYEQYF. CDR3 in DNA: TGTGCCAGCTCACCACCGGGCGTTAGGACTAGCGGGACCCACTCCTACGAGCAGTACTTC.

This clonotype was detected ten times or more. The chain joins TRBV11-2 to TRBJ1-2; 7 nucleotides match TRBD1. The junction had 8 bases not matched to a gene; V was cut back by 2 bases and J by 2 bases. Germline-derived CDR1 and CDR2 are SGHAT and FQNNGV. The CDR3 sequence is 16 residues long. The CDR3 loop is CASSLFAGTANYGYTF. CDR3 coding DNA: TGTGCCAGCAGCTTATTCGCAGGGACAGCCAACTATGGCTACACCTTC.

In this sample, this clonotype turned up many times. V usage is TRBV28 and J usage is TRBJ2-3, with TRBD2 identical over 11 bases. V gave up 3 bases and J gave up 0 bases; unmatched junction bases: 11. CDR1 MDHEN and CDR2 SYDVKM come from the germline V gene. This CDR3 is built from 19 residues. CDR3 in DNA: TGTGCCAGCAGTTTTCTTTCTAGCGGGAGGCCCCCTAGCACAGATACGCAGTATTTT. Its protein product is CASSFLSSGRPPSTDTQYF.

This clonotype came up a few times. The chain's CDR3 is CASSFFLRGPSSGANVLTF. The CDR3 DNA follows: TGTGCCAGCAGCTTCTTCTTGCGGGGACCTAGCTCTGGGGCCAACGTCCTGACTTTC. The gene calls are TRBV5-6 and TRBJ2-6; the D gene is possibly TRBD2 (6 bases). Germline V gene lookup returns CDR1 SGHDT and CDR2 YYEEEE. The CDR3 length is 19 residues. With 2 bases removed from V and 0 bases from J, the gap between germline ends came to 18 bases.

At least ten counts were recorded for this clonotype. A much more abundant neighbour one base away suggests this may be a read error. This chain uses TRBV18 with TRBJ2-7; the match to TRBD1 covers 7 bases. Germline CDR1 is KGHSH and CDR2 is LQKENI. The CDR3 totals 15 residues. The CDR3 DNA follows: TGTACCAGCTCACCACAGCCCGGACAGGCCTACGAGCAGTACTTC. This encodes CTSSPQPGQAYEQYF. The variable domain in full, completed from reference TRBV18 and TRBJ2-7, reads NAGVMQNPRHLVRRRGQEARLRCSPMKGHSHVYWYRQLPEEGLKFMVYLQKENIIDESGMPKERFSAEFPKEGPSILRIQQVVRGDSAAYFCTSSPQPGQAYEQYFGPGTRLTVT.

CDR3: CASSYNSGDPYNEQFF. The CDR3 DNA sequence: TGTGCCAGCAGCTATAATAGCGGAGACCCTTACAATGAGCAGTTCTTC. The chain is built from TRBV5-4 and TRBJ2-1, with D tentatively TRBD2 (6 bases). This CDR3 comprises 16 residues. With 3 bases removed from V and 4 bases from J, the gap between germline ends came to 17 bases. CDR1 and CDR2 (germline): SGHNT, YYREEE (reference sequence).

This clonotype was seen more than once but under ten times. The chain is built from TRBV6-5 and TRBJ2-3; D not resolved. Between the trimmed V and J ends, which lost 2 bases and 5 bases, there was a span of 11 bases. The germline CDR1 and CDR2 sequences are MNHEY and SVGAGI. The CDR3 is 14 amino acids. The CDR3 here is CASSYKVVGDTQYF. CDR3 nucleotides: TGTGCCAGCAGTTACAAGGTTGTCGGAGATACGCAGTATTTT.

This clonotype was seen a handful of times. V is TRBV20-1 and J is TRBJ2-5; 9 positions match TRBD1. Trimming took 4 bases from V and 5 from J; bases not matched to a gene: 14. Germline V gene sequence: CDR1 DFQATT, CDR2 SNEGSKA (reference sequence). This CDR3 is 16 amino acids long. The CDR3 DNA reads TGCAGTGCTAAAAATCCGGGACAGGGAAAGAGGGAGACCCAGTACTTC. This sequence encodes CSAKNPGQGKRETQYF.

The table lists this clonotype with many counts. The rearrangement links TRBV2 to TRBJ2-3; TRBD2 might be the D (5 bases). This CDR3 contains 13 residues. Per the germline V gene, CDR1 is SNHLY and CDR2 is FYNNEI. Trimming shortened V by 6 bases and J by 0 bases, and 7 bases separated the two germline ends. CDR3: CASRRGSTDTQYF. The CDR3 nucleotides read TGTGCCAGCAGGCGAGGGAGCACAGATACGCAGTATTTT.

This clonotype was seen more than once but under ten times. The rearrangement uses TRBV7-9 and TRBJ2-2; 8 nucleotides agree with TRBD1. With 5 bases clipped from V and 5 bases from J, the junction kept 7 bases outside the gene matches. The germline V gene encodes CDR1 SEHNR and CDR2 FQNEAQ (reference sequence). This CDR3 has 15 amino acids. The CDR3 region is CASSRGTGQTGELFF. DNA of the CDR3: TGTGCCAGCAGCAGAGGGACAGGACAGACCGGGGAGCTGTTTTTT.

This clonotype is a singleton in its sample. A much larger clonotype is one base distant, so this may be a read error. The chain couples TRBV18 to TRBJ1-4, with no clear D. Germline assignment: CDR1 KGHSH and CDR2 LQKENI. The CDR3 totals 14 residues. The CDR3 nucleotides are TGTGCCAACTCACCTCGATCCACTAATGAAAAACTGTTTTTT. It translates to CANSPRSTNEKLFF. Filled out from reference TRBV18 and TRBJ1-4, the complete variable domain reads NAGVMQNPRHLVRRRGQEARLRCSPMKGHSHVYWYRQLPEEGLKFMVYLQKENIIDESGMPKERFSAEFPKEGPSILRIQQVVRGDSAAYFCANSPRSTNEKLFFGSGTQLSVL.

This clonotype was observed many times. The genes are TRBV20-1 and TRBJ1-2; tentatively, D is TRBD1 (6 bases). V shed 3 bases and J shed 6 bases, with 35 bases lying between them. CDR3 length: 20 residues. Germline V gives CDR1 DFQATT, CDR2 SNEGSKA (reference sequence). CDR3 nucleotide sequence: TGCAGTGCTAGTGAGGTGATCTTAGCGGACAGACGCCTGGCTTCGGATGGCTACACCTTC. The encoded protein is CSASEVILADRRLASDGYTF.

This clonotype appeared a few times. The chain is built from TRBV6-2 or TRBV6-3 and TRBJ2-7; D call uncertain. This CDR3 contains 12 residues. Trimming cost V 2 bases and J 3 bases, with 5 bases left between them. Per germline, CDR1 MNHEY and CDR2 SVGEGT. The CDR3, as DNA: TGTGCCAGCAGTTACCTAGTCTACGAGCAGTACTTC. Protein: CASSYLVYEQYF.

This rearrangement joins TRBV19 to TRBJ1-4; no reliable D call. Germline V gene lookup returns CDR1 LNHDA and CDR2 SQIVND (reference sequence). Trimming stripped 9 bases from V and 6 bases from J, with 11 bases between. The CDR3 consists of 12 residues. CDR3 sequence (DNA): TGTGCCAGCCACCGGGATGATGAAAAACTGTTTTTT. Translated, it gives CASHRDDEKLFF. The variable domain in full, with the rest retrieved from reference TRBV19 and TRBJ1-4, is DGGITQSPKYLFRKEGQNVTLSCEQNLNHDAMYWYRQDPGQGLRLIYYSQIVNDFQKGDIAEGYSVSREKKESFPLTVTSAQKNPTAFYLCASHRDDEKLFFGSGTQLSVL.

About this clonotype: Sequence at one end of the junction differs from germline and may be a read error. J is TRBJ2-2 and V is TRBV9, with TRBD1 matching 8 bases. The V gene's germline CDR1 is SGDLS and CDR2 YYNGEE. This CDR3 spans 18 amino acids. CDR3 in amino acids: CASSVEGTGVSNAGELFF. Here the CDR3 DNA reads TGTGCCAGCAGCGTAGAGGGGACAGGAGTTTCGAACGCCGGGGAGCTGTTTTTT.

This clonotype showed up many times. The chain joins TRBV7-8 to TRBJ1-5, with D possibly matching TRBD1 (5 bases). CDR3 length: 16 residues. The V gene's germline CDR1 is SGHVS and CDR2 FQNEAQ. V lost 2 bases, J lost 2 bases, and 13 bases lay in between. This CDR3 is CASSLLEGMGNQPQHF. The DNA for the CDR3 is TGTGCCAGCAGCTTATTGGAGGGGATGGGCAATCAGCCCCAGCATTTT.

This clonotype was seen repeatedly, ten times or more. The chain employs TRBV28 and TRBJ1-5, with TRBD1 matching over 10 bases. Germline CDR1 and CDR2: MDHEN and SYDVKM. With V trimmed by 8 bases and J by 0 bases, 7 bases remained unmatched. The CDR3 has 16 amino acids. Here the CDR3 DNA reads TGTGCCAGCCGGGACAGGGGAACTCATAGCAATCAGCCCCAGCATTTT. It yields the protein CASRDRGTHSNQPQHF. The entire variable domain, with the rest obtained from reference TRBV28 and TRBJ1-5, is as follows: DVKVTQSSRYLVKRTGEKVFLECVQDMDHENMFWYRQDPGLGLRLIYFSYDVKMKEKGDIPEGYSVSREKKERFSLILESASTNQTSMYLCASRDRGTHSNQPQHFGDGTRLSIL.

The CDR3: CASQRSGYTGELFF. The CDR3, as DNA: TGTGCCAGCCAGAGGTCGGGTTATACCGGGGAGCTGTTTTTT. The rearrangement uses TRBV6-1 and TRBJ2-2, with D unclear. Germline V gene lookup returns CDR1 MNHNS and CDR2 SASEGT. V lost 8 bases, J lost 5 bases, and 15 bases lay in between. This CDR3 region has 14 residues.

This clonotype was counted only a few times. This sequence joins TRBV5-8 and TRBJ1-5, with a tentative D call TRBD1 (6 bases). CDR1 is SGHTS, CDR2 YDEGEE, per germline. V lost 8 bases, J lost 7 bases, and 19 bases lay in between. This CDR3 spans 14 amino acids. The CDR3 bases are TGTGCCAGTAAGCTTATTCAGGGGTTCCAGCCCCAGCATTTT. Translating it yields CASKLIQGFQPQHF.

On this clonotype itself: Lacking the conserved final phenylalanine or tryptophan, this CDR3 likely reflects a read error. The V call is TRBV4-1, the J call TRBJ2-2; weak D call: TRBD2 (6 bases). V was pared by 6 bases and J by 6 bases, with 14 bases between. This CDR3 has 14 amino acids. The germline gives CDR1 MGHRA, CDR2 YSYEKL. The CDR3, as DNA: TGCGCCAGCAGTAGTCGGAGGGAATCCGGGGAGCTGTTTCTT. Amino acids: CASSSRRESGELFL.